A selection of T cell receptor beta chains follows, all from one sample in a study of blood T cell repertoires in COVID-19. Clones were sequenced by immunoSEQ multiplex PCR, and TCRdb holds only the in-frame ones, with some missing. This table holds some 250,000 clones, around 80% found once. The material sequenced was peripheral blood. All receptors come from a woman aged 18 to 35 with acute or convalescent COVID-19. The CDR3 runs from the conserved cysteine through the conserved F or W. D genes are given only for firm matches. A row's size may be missing; if present it is once, few, many or a size class.

v_gene: TRBV25-1
abundance: -
j_gene: TRBJ2-2
d_gene: -
CDR3aa: CASSASYPANTGELFF
CDR3nt: TGTGCCAGCAGTGCTTCCTACCCCGCGAACACCGGGGAGCTGTTTTTT

v_gene: TRBV19
abundance: -
j_gene: TRBJ2-1
d_gene: TRBD2
CDR3aa: CASSSTSGSSYNEQFF
CDR3nt: TGTGCCAGTAGTTCGACTAGCGGGAGCTCCTACAATGAGCAGTTCTTC

v_gene: TRBV29-1
abundance: many
j_gene: TRBJ2-3
d_gene: -
CDR3aa: CSVDQGGALDTQYF
CDR3nt: TGCAGCGTTGATCAGGGGGGAGCTTTAGATACGCAGTATTTT

v_gene: TRBV28
abundance: -
j_gene: TRBJ1-5
d_gene: -
CDR3aa: CASSLSPGLGSLNQPQHF
CDR3nt: TGTGCCAGCAGTTTATCGCCCGGCTTGGGCAGTCTTAATCAGCCCCAGCATTTT

v_gene: TRBV3-1/TRBV3-2
abundance: -
j_gene: TRBJ1-2
d_gene: -
CDR3aa: CASSQKLGGPGYTF
CDR3nt: TGTGCCAGCAGCCAGAAACTGGGAGGGCCTGGCTACACCTTC

v_gene: TRBV4-2
abundance: -
j_gene: TRBJ2-3
d_gene: TRBD2
CDR3aa: CASSQDGYGSGATDTQYF
CDR3nt: TGTGCCAGCAGCCAAGATGGGTACGGTAGCGGGGCCACAGATACGCAGTATTTT

v_gene: TRBV6-5
abundance: -
j_gene: TRBJ1-2
d_gene: -
CDR3aa: CATSANYGYTF
CDR3nt: TGTGCCACCTCTGCTAACTATGGCTACACCTTC

v_gene: TRBV7-7
abundance: -
j_gene: TRBJ2-1
d_gene: TRBD2
CDR3aa: CASSGSGRNEQFF
CDR3nt: TGTGCTAGCAGCGGAAGCGGGAGGAATGAGCAGTTCTTC

v_gene: TRBV4-1
abundance: -
j_gene: TRBJ2-1
d_gene: TRBD2
CDR3aa: CASSQDGLAGLGEQFF
CDR3nt: TGCGCCAGCAGCCAAGATGGACTAGCGGGACTTGGTGAGCAGTTCTTC

v_gene: TRBV7-2
abundance: -
j_gene: TRBJ2-1
d_gene: TRBD2
CDR3aa: CASSLLAGASDEQFF
CDR3nt: TGTGCCAGCAGCTTACTAGCGGGAGCTTCGGATGAGCAGTTCTTC

v_gene: TRBV28
abundance: once
j_gene: TRBJ2-3
d_gene: TRBD2
CDR3aa: CASRLAGDSYTQYF
CDR3nt: TGTGCCAGCAGACTAGCGGGAGACTCCTATACGCAGTATTTT

v_gene: TRBV28
abundance: -
j_gene: TRBJ1-2
d_gene: -
CDR3aa: CAGLGRNYGYTF
CDR3nt: TGTGCCGGCCTAGGCCGAAACTATGGCTACACCTTC

v_gene: TRBV3-1/TRBV3-2
abundance: -
j_gene: TRBJ2-5
d_gene: TRBD2
CDR3aa: CASSQDQIAGETQYF
CDR3nt: TGTGCCAGCAGCCAAGATCAGATAGCGGGAGAGACCCAGTACTTC

v_gene: TRBV14
abundance: -
j_gene: TRBJ2-1
d_gene: -
CDR3aa: CASSQGARNEQFF
CDR3nt: TGTGCCAGCAGCCAAGGGGCCCGCAATGAGCAGTTCTTC

v_gene: TRBV6-5
abundance: -
j_gene: TRBJ1-1
d_gene: TRBD1
CDR3aa: CASSQSDRVRTEAFF
CDR3nt: TGTGCCAGCAGCCAATCGGACAGGGTACGAACTGAAGCTTTCTTT

v_gene: TRBV18
abundance: -
j_gene: TRBJ2-5
d_gene: -
CDR3aa: CASSPAGIQETQYF
CDR3nt: TGTGCCAGCTCACCAGCGGGGATCCAAGAGACCCAGTACTTC

v_gene: TRBV5-6
abundance: -
j_gene: TRBJ2-7
d_gene: -
CDR3aa: CASSLRQAGSYEQYF
CDR3nt: TGTGCCAGCAGCTTGAGGCAGGCTGGCTCCTACGAGCAGTACTTC

v_gene: TRBV5-1
abundance: -
j_gene: TRBJ2-6
d_gene: -
CDR3aa: CASSLVGDTGANVLTF
CDR3nt: TGCGCCAGCAGCTTGGTAGGCGACACTGGGGCCAACGTCCTGACTTTC

v_gene: TRBV29-1
abundance: -
j_gene: TRBJ2-1
d_gene: -
CDR3aa: CSVGFSFNEQFF
CDR3nt: TGCAGCGTTGGTTTCAGTTTCAATGAGCAGTTCTTC

v_gene: TRBV18
abundance: -
j_gene: TRBJ2-7
d_gene: -
CDR3aa: CASSPSGIALEQYF
CDR3nt: TGTGCCAGCTCACCATCGGGTATCGCTTTGGAGCAGTACTTC

v_gene: TRBV9
abundance: -
j_gene: TRBJ2-7
d_gene: -
CDR3aa: CASSVGVGPYEQYF
CDR3nt: TGTGCCAGCAGCGTAGGGGTGGGCCCCTACGAGCAGTACTTC

v_gene: TRBV10-3
abundance: -
j_gene: TRBJ2-7
d_gene: -
CDR3aa: CAISEQGYEQYF
CDR3nt: TGTGCCATCAGTGAACAGGGTTACGAGCAGTACTTC

v_gene: TRBV27
abundance: once
j_gene: TRBJ2-7
d_gene: TRBD1
CDR3aa: CASSLGTGGHEQYF
CDR3nt: TGTGCCAGCAGTTTAGGGACAGGGGGACACGAGCAGTACTTC

v_gene: TRBV27
abundance: -
j_gene: TRBJ2-5
d_gene: TRBD1
CDR3aa: CASCPSGGQAKTQYF
CDR3nt: TGTGCCAGCTGCCCGTCCGGGGGACAGGCGAAGACCCAGTACTTC

v_gene: TRBV30
abundance: -
j_gene: TRBJ1-6
d_gene: -
CDR3aa: CAWSVPGGGNSPLHF
CDR3nt: TGTGCCTGGAGTGTACCCGGGGGTGGGAATTCACCCCTCCACTTT

v_gene: TRBV10-3
abundance: few
j_gene: TRBJ2-3
d_gene: -
CDR3aa: CAIRGAGRPDTQYF
CDR3nt: TGTGCCATCCGCGGGGCGGGCCGGCCAGATACGCAGTATTTT

v_gene: TRBV11-2
abundance: -
j_gene: TRBJ1-1
d_gene: -
CDR3aa: CASSLDGGMNTEAFF
CDR3nt: TGTGCCAGCAGCTTAGATGGGGGGATGAACACTGAAGCTTTCTTT

v_gene: TRBV7-2
abundance: -
j_gene: TRBJ2-1
d_gene: -
CDR3aa: CASSLVELTIRNEQFF
CDR3nt: TGTGCCAGCAGCTTAGTGGAACTGACGATCAGGAATGAGCAGTTCTTC

v_gene: TRBV7-9
abundance: -
j_gene: TRBJ1-2
d_gene: TRBD1
CDR3aa: CASSQAGTGNYGYTF
CDR3nt: TGTGCCAGCAGCCAAGCCGGGACAGGGAACTATGGCTACACCTTC

v_gene: TRBV7-2
abundance: -
j_gene: TRBJ1-3
d_gene: -
CDR3aa: CASSLAEGLSGNTIYF
CDR3nt: TGTGCCAGCAGCTTAGCTGAGGGACTTTCTGGAAACACCATATATTTT

v_gene: TRBV5-1
abundance: -
j_gene: TRBJ1-3
d_gene: TRBD1
CDR3aa: CASSFTGGLTGNTIYF
CDR3nt: TGCGCCAGCAGCTTTACAGGGGGCCTAACTGGAAACACCATATATTTT

v_gene: TRBV7-9
abundance: -
j_gene: TRBJ2-1
d_gene: -
CDR3aa: CASREAAYNEQFF
CDR3nt: TGTGCCAGCAGAGAAGCGGCCTACAATGAGCAGTTCTTC

v_gene: TRBV6-5
abundance: -
j_gene: TRBJ2-7
d_gene: -
CDR3aa: CASSYLGSRTYEQYF
CDR3nt: TGTGCCAGCAGTTACCTCGGTTCCCGCACCTACGAGCAGTACTTC

v_gene: TRBV19
abundance: -
j_gene: TRBJ2-6
d_gene: TRBD1
CDR3aa: CASSSDRVGANVLTF
CDR3nt: TGTGCCAGTAGTAGTGACAGGGTTGGGGCCAACGTCCTGACTTTC

v_gene: TRBV18
abundance: few
j_gene: TRBJ1-2
d_gene: -
CDR3aa: CASQPDSSLGDGYTF
CDR3nt: TGTGCCAGCCAACCGGACAGCTCACTCGGAGATGGCTACACCTTC

v_gene: TRBV7-9
abundance: -
j_gene: TRBJ2-1
d_gene: TRBD2
CDR3aa: CASSLSSGRGEQFF
CDR3nt: TGTGCCAGCAGCTTATCGAGCGGGAGAGGGGAGCAGTTCTTC

v_gene: TRBV7-8
abundance: -
j_gene: TRBJ2-7
d_gene: -
CDR3aa: CASSLFGGREQYF
CDR3nt: TGTGCCAGCAGCTTATTCGGGGGGCGGGAGCAGTACTTC

v_gene: TRBV25-1
abundance: -
j_gene: TRBJ2-7
d_gene: -
CDR3aa: CARPDSFEQYF
CDR3nt: TGTGCCAGGCCTGACTCATTCGAGCAGTACTTC

v_gene: TRBV4-3
abundance: -
j_gene: TRBJ2-7
d_gene: TRBD2
CDR3aa: CASSLWRTSGSISNEQYF
CDR3nt: TGCGCCAGCAGCCTATGGCGGACTAGCGGGAGTATTAGCAACGAGCAGTACTTC

v_gene: TRBV6-2/TRBV6-3
abundance: -
j_gene: TRBJ2-1
d_gene: TRBD1
CDR3aa: CASSSLMGQDNNEQFF
CDR3nt: TGTGCCAGCAGCTCCCTAATGGGACAGGATAACAATGAGCAGTTCTTC

v_gene: TRBV7-8
abundance: few
j_gene: TRBJ1-3
d_gene: -
CDR3aa: CASSPQVYSGNTIYF
CDR3nt: TGTGCCAGCAGCCCCCAGGTCTACTCTGGAAACACCATATATTTT

v_gene: TRBV2
abundance: -
j_gene: TRBJ1-2
d_gene: TRBD1
CDR3aa: CASSRDSSYGYTF
CDR3nt: TGTGCCAGCAGCCGGGACAGCTCCTATGGCTACACCTTC

v_gene: TRBV5-1
abundance: -
j_gene: TRBJ2-7
d_gene: -
CDR3aa: CASSLDDGRREQYF
CDR3nt: TGCGCCAGCAGCTTGGATGACGGTCGGCGGGAGCAGTACTTC

v_gene: TRBV15
abundance: -
j_gene: TRBJ2-5
d_gene: TRBD1
CDR3aa: CATSRGTGGAETQYF
CDR3nt: TGTGCCACCAGCAGGGGGACAGGGGGCGCAGAGACCCAGTACTTC

v_gene: TRBV9
abundance: -
j_gene: TRBJ2-5
d_gene: TRBD2
CDR3aa: CASSVTGTSMETQYF
CDR3nt: TGTGCCAGCAGCGTTACCGGGACTAGCATGGAGACCCAGTACTTC

v_gene: TRBV7-3
abundance: -
j_gene: TRBJ2-1
d_gene: TRBD1
CDR3aa: CASSLTAPGTGYNEQFF
CDR3nt: TGTGCCAGCAGCTTAACGGCCCCCGGGACAGGCTACAATGAGCAGTTCTTC

v_gene: TRBV4-3
abundance: -
j_gene: TRBJ1-5
d_gene: TRBD1
CDR3aa: CASSQGRDRDQPQHF
CDR3nt: TGCGCCAGCAGCCAAGGTCGGGACAGAGATCAGCCCCAGCATTTT

v_gene: TRBV5-1
abundance: -
j_gene: TRBJ2-3
d_gene: -
CDR3aa: CASNLRLGTDTQYF
CDR3nt: TGCGCCAGCAACCTACGACTGGGCACAGATACGCAGTATTTT

v_gene: TRBV4-3
abundance: few
j_gene: TRBJ2-7
d_gene: -
CDR3aa: CASSPTGIRGEQYF
CDR3nt: TGCGCCAGCAGCCCCACAGGGATCAGAGGCGAGCAGTACTTC

v_gene: TRBV7-9
abundance: -
j_gene: TRBJ1-5
d_gene: -
CDR3aa: CASSQTDRDSNQPQHF
CDR3nt: TGTGCCAGCAGCCAGACCGACAGAGATAGCAATCAGCCCCAGCATTTT

v_gene: TRBV9
abundance: -
j_gene: TRBJ2-7
d_gene: TRBD2
CDR3aa: CASSQREGGSYEQYF
CDR3nt: TGTGCCAGCAGCCAGAGGGAGGGAGGATCCTACGAGCAGTACTTC

v_gene: TRBV25-1
abundance: -
j_gene: TRBJ2-1
d_gene: TRBD2
CDR3aa: CASSAPGLPLDEQFF
CDR3nt: TGTGCCAGCAGTGCACCGGGACTACCCTTAGATGAGCAGTTCTTC

v_gene: TRBV18
abundance: -
j_gene: TRBJ2-2
d_gene: -
CDR3aa: CASSPFGSGNTGELFF
CDR3nt: TGTGCCAGCTCCCCCTTTGGTAGCGGGAACACCGGGGAGCTGTTTTTT